This T cell receptor beta chain comes out of a study of CD8+ T cells in alopecia areata. Germline CDR1 and CDR2: MGHRA and YSYEKL. V shed 4 bases and J shed 6 bases, with 6 bases lying between them. CDR3 length equals 12 residues. This clone appeared a few times. cDNA reverse transcribed from extracted RNA served as the sequencing template. Assay used: immunoSEQ multiplex PCR; TCRdb lists only in-frame clones, some missing. The profile shows about 130,000 clones, 45% to 65% of them singletons. The chain recombines TRBV4-1 with TRBJ2-2; D remains ambiguous. The sample here was CD4+ T cells sorted from blood, taken at week 0. The TCR comes from a human donor with alopecia areata. This chain's CDR3 is CASSPRSGELFF. CDR3 DNA: TGCGCCAGCAGCCCCCGCTCCGGGGAGCTGTTTTTT.